The clone carrying this T cell receptor (beta chain) has at least ten counts. The record originates from a study of T-cell memory formation after mild COVID-19. Study-wide context: TCR clustering was largely donor specific.

Trimming took 3 bases from V and 0 from J, leaving 9 bases between them. This CDR3 region has 14 residues. Germline CDR1 and CDR2: SGHTA and FQGNSA. 5'RACE with constant-segment primers built TCRalpha and TCRbeta cDNA libraries with UMIs. MiXCR was run by TCRdb on the 5' RACE reads, yielding one entry per CDR3 protein. In the table there are 280,000 or so distinct CDR3 sequences, approximately 8.4% of which are singletons. The V gene is TRBV7-2, the J gene TRBJ2-7, with D unclear. The clonotype originates from a man between 18 and 35 years old who had mild COVID-19 (a few samples of this study predate the infection). Cell type and time point are not known. Sequences were obtained from PBMCs or a T cell subset sorted from them (not recorded which). The CDR3 nucleotides read TGTGCCAGCAGCTTGACGGATATCTCCTACGAGCAGTACTTC. Residues: CASSLTDISYEQYF.